This TCR beta chain was sequenced during a study of T cells in localized non-small cell lung cancer. Study-wide results and limits: Uninvolved adjacent lung showed peak T cell clonality, exceeding tumor. There were a median around 57 of the top 100 tumor clones appearing in adjacent lung. Since sequencing was restricted to only one region of the tumor, intratumor heterogeneity remains a possibility.

Trimming stripped 3 bases from V and 0 bases from J, with 9 bases between. CDR3 size: 14 residues. Per germline, CDR1 SGHNT and CDR2 YENEEA. Concerning this clone itself: The antigen remains unidentified. At the DNA level, this CDR3 is encoded by other sequences in the same sample as well.

The repertoire was sequenced with immunoSEQ multiplex PCR; TCRdb's copy has only in-frame clones and lacks some. The table has over a thousand clones, 25% to 30% seen once. Samples of adjacent lung (free of atypia) were collected at least 2 cm from the tumor margin. V gene TRBV11-3 combines with J gene TRBJ2-7; D may match TRBD1 or TRBD2 (5 bases each). This TCR was sampled from a woman aged 18 to 49 with stage III lung adenocarcinoma. This sample comprised normal lung tissue next to the tumor, obtained before any cancer treatment. In nucleotides, the CDR3 is TGTGCCAGCAGCTTGGGGACGGTCTCCTACGAGCAGTACTTC. It yields the protein CASSLGTVSYEQYF.